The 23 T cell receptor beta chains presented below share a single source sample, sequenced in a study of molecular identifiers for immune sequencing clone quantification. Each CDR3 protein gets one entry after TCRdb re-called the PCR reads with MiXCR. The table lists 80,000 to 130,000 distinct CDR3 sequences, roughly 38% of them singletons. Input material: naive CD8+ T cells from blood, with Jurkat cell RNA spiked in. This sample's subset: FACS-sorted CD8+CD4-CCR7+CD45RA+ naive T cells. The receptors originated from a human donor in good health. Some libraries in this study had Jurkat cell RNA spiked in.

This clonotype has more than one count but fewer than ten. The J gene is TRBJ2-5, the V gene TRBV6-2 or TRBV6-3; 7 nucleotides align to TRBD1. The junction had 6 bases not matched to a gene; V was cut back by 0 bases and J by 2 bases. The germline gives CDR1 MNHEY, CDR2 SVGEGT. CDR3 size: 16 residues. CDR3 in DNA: TGTGCCAGCAGTTACTCCCCGGGACAGTTACAAGAGACCCAGTACTTC. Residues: CASSYSPGQLQETQYF.

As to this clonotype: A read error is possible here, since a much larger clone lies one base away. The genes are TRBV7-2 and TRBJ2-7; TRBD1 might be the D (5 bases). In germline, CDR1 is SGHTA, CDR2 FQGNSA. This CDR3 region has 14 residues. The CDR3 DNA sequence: TGTGCCAGCAGCTTTTATACAGGAGCCTACGAGCAGCACTTC. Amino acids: CASSFYTGAYEQHF.

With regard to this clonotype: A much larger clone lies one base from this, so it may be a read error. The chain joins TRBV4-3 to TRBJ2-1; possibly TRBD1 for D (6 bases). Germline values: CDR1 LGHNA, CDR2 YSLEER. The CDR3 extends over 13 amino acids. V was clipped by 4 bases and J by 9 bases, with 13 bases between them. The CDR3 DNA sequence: TGCGCCAGCAGCCGCCGACAGGAAAGTGAGCAGTTCTTC. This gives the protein CASSRRQESEQFF.

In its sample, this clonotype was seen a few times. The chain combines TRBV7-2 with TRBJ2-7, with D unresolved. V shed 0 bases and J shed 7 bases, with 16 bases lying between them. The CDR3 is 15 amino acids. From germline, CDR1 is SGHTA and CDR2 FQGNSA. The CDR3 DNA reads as TGTGCCAGCAGCTTAGCGGCTAGGATTAGCTCAGAGCAGTACTTC. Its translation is CASSLAARISSEQYF.

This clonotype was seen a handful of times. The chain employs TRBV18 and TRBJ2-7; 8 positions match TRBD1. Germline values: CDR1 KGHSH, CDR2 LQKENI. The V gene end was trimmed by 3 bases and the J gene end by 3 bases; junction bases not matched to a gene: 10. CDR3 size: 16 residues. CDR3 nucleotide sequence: TGTGCCAGCTCACCTCGACAGGGGCCTGAGGTCTACGAGCAGTACTTC. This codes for CASSPRQGPEVYEQYF.

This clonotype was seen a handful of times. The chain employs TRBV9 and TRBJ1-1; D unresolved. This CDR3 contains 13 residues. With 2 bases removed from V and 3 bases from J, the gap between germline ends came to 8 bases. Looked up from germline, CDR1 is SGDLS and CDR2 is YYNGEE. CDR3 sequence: CASSVYDYTEAFF. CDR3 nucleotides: TGTGCCAGCAGCGTCTATGACTACACTGAAGCTTTCTTT.

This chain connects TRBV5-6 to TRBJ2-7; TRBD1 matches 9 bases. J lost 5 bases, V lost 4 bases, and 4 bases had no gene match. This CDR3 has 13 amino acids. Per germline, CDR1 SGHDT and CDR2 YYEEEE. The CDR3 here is CASSLGTGHEQYF. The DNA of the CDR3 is TGTGCCAGCAGCCTTGGGACAGGGCACGAGCAGTACTTC.

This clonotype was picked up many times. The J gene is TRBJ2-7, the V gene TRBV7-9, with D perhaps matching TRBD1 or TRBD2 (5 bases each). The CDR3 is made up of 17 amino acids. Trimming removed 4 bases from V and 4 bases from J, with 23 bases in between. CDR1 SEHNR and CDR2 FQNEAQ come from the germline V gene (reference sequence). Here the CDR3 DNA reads TGTGCCAGCAGCTCAACATACTCCTTAGGGGAGTGGTACGAGCAGTACTTC. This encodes CASSSTYSLGEWYEQYF.

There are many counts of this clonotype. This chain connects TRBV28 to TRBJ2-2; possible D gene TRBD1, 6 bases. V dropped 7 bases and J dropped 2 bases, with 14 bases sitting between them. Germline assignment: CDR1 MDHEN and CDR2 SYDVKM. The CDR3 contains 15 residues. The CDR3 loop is CASIDRRRNTGELFF. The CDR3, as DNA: TGTGCCAGCATCGACAGGAGACGAAACACCGGGGAGCTGTTTTTT. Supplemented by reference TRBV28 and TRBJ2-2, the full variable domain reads DVKVTQSSRYLVKRTGEKVFLECVQDMDHENMFWYRQDPGLGLRLIYFSYDVKMKEKGDIPEGYSVSREKKERFSLILESASTNQTSMYLCASIDRRRNTGELFFGEGSRLTVL.

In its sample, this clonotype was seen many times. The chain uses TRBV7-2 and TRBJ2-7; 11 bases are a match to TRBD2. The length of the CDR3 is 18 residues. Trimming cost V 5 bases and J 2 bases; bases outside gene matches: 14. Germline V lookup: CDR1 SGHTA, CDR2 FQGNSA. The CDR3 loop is CASSPGLAALMRAYEQYF. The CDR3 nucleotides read TGTGCCAGCAGCCCGGGACTAGCGGCCTTAATGCGGGCCTACGAGCAGTACTTC. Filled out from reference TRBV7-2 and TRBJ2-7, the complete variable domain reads GAGVSQSPSNKVTEKGKDVELRCDPISGHTALYWYRQSLGQGLEFLIYFQGNSAPDKSGLPSDRFSAERTGGSVSTLTIQRTQQEDSAVYLCASSPGLAALMRAYEQYFGPGTRLTVT.

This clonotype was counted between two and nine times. The CDR3 DNA sequence: TGTGCCAGCAGTTTGGGGTCCGAGACAGTTCCCCAGCATTTT. The encoded protein is CASSLGSETVPQHF. The gene calls are TRBV12-3 or TRBV12-4 and TRBJ1-5; a weak D match, TRBD1 (5 bases). The CDR3 covers 14 residues. The V end was cut by 3 bases, the J end by 10 bases, with 16 bases between.

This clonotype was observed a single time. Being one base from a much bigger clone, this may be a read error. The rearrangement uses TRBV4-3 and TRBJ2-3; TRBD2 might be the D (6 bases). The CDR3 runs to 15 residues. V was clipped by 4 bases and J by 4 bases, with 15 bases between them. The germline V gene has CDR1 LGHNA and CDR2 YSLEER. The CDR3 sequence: CASSRTVPSADTQYF. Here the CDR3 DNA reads TGCGCCAGCAGCCGTACGGTCCCTAGCGCAGATACGCAGTATTTT.

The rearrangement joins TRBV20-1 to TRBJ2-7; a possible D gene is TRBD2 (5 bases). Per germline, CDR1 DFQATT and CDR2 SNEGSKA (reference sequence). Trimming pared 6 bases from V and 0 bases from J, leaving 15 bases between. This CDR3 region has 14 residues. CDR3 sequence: CSARRAAYSYEQYF. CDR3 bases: TGCAGTGCCAGGCGGGCGGCCTACTCCTACGAGCAGTACTTC.

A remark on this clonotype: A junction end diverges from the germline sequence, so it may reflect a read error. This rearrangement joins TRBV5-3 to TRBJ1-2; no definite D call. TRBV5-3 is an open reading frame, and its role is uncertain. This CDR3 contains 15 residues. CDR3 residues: CASSFITVGGYGYTF. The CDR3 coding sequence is TGTGCCAGCAGCTTCATAACAGTGGGCGGATATGGCTACACCTTC.

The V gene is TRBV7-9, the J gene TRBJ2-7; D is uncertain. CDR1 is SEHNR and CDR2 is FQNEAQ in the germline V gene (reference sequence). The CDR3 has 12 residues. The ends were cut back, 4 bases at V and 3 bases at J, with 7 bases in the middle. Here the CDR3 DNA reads TGTGCCAGCAGCTCCATCCGCTACGAGCAGTACTTC. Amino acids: CASSSIRYEQYF.

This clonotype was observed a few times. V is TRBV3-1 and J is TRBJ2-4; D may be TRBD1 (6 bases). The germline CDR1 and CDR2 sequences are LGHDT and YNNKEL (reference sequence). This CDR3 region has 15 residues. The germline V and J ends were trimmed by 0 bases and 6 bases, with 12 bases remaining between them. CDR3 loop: CASSQDSGASNIQYF. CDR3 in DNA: TGTGCCAGCAGCCAAGATTCAGGGGCGTCAAACATTCAGTACTTC.

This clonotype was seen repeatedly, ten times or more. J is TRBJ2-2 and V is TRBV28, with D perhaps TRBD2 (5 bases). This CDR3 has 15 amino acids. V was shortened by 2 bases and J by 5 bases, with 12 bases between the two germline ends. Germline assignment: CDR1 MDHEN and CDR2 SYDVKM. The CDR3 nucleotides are TGTGCCAGCAGTTTAATTACTAGACCGACCGGGGAGCTGTTTTTT. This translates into CASSLITRPTGELFF.

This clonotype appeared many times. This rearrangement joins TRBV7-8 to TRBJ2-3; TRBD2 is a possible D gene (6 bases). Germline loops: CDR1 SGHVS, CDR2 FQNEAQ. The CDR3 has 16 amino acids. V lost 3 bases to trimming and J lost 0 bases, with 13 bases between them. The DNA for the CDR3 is TGTGCCAGCAGCTTTTCTACGGGAGAGAGCACAGATACGCAGTATTTT. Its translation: CASSFSTGESTDTQYF.

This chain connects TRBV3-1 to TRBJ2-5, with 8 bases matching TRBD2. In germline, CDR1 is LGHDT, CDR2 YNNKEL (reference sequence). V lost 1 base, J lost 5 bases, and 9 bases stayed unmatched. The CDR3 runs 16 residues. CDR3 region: CASSQVQAGVVETQYF. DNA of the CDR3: TGTGCCAGCAGCCAAGTCCAAGCGGGAGTGGTGGAGACCCAGTACTTC.

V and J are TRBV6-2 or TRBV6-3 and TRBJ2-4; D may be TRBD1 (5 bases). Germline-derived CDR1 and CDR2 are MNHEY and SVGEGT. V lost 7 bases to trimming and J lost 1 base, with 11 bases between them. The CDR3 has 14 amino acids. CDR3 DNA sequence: TGTGCCAGCACCTACCCAGGGGCCAAAAACATTCAGTACTTC. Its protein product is CASTYPGAKNIQYF.

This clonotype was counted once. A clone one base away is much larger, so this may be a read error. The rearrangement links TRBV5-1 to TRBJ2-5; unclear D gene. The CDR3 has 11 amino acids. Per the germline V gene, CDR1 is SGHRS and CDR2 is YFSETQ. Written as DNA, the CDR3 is TGCGCCAGCGCCCTCCAAGAGCCCCAGTACTTC. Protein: CASALQEPQYF.

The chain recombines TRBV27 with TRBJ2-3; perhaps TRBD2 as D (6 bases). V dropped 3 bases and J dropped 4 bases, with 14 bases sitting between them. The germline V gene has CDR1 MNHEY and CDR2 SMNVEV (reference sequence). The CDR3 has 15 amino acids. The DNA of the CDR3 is TGTGCCAGCAGTTTTAGGGGAGGAAGACCAGATACGCAGTATTTT. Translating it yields CASSFRGGRPDTQYF.

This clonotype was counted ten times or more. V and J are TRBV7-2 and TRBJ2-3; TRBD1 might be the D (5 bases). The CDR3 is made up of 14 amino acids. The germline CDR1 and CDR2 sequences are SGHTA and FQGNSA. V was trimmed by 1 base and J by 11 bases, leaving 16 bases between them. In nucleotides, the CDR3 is TGTGCCAGCAGCTTAGTCCGCCTCCCCGGACAGCAGTATTTT. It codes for CASSLVRLPGQQYF.